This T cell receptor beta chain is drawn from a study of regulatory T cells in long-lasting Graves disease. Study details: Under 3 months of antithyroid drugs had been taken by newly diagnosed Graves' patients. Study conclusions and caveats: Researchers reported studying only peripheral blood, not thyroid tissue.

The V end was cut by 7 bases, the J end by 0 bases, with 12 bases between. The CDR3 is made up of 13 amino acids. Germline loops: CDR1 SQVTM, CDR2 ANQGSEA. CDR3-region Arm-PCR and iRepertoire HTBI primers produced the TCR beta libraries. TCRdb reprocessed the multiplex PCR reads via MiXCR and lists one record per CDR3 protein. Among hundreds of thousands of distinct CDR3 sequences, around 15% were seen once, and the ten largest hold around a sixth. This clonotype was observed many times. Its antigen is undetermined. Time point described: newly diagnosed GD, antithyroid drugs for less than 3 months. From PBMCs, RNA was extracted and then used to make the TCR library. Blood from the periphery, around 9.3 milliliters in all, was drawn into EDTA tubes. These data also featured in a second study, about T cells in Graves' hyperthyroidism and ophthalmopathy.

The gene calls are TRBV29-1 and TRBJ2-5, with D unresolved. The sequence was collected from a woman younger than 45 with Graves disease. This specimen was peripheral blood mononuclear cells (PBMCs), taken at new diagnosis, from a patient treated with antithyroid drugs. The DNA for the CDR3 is TGCAGCGCCGCTTCGTCGTACCAAGAGACCCAGTACTTC. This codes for CSAASSYQETQYF. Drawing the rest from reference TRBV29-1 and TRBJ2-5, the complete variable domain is SAVISQKPSRDICQRGTSLTIQCQVDSQVTMMFWYRQQPGQSLTLIATANQGSEATYESGFVIDKFPISRPNLTFSTLTVSNMSPEDSSIYLCSAASSYQETQYFGPGTRLLVL.